This T cell receptor (beta chain) derives from a study of early T cells in non-severe SARS-CoV-2 infection. Points from the study as a whole: Comparison of clonotypes with VDJdb favored anti-spike CD8 responses while missing private and CD4 specificities.

This clonotype was detected ten times or more. Its matching antigen is unknown. Looked up from germline, CDR1 is DFQATT and CDR2 is SNEGSKA (reference sequence). The CDR3 is made up of 14 amino acids. V was trimmed by 2 bases and J by 5 bases, leaving 12 bases between them. cDNA molecules, individually, were tagged with unique molecular identifiers. TCRdb used MiXCR to reprocess the 5' RACE reads, holding one entry per CDR3 protein. The sample records around 68,000 distinct CDR3 sequences, roughly an eighth being singletons. This TCR was recovered from an adult who was a healthcare worker with PCR-confirmed SARS-CoV-2 infection or an uninfected control (not recorded which). The source was whole blood, collected at baseline. The V call is TRBV20-1, the J call TRBJ2-2; D is possibly TRBD1 (5 bases). CDR3 nucleotides: TGCAGTGCTAGATTGACAGACAGAACCGGGGAGCTGTTTTTT. Protein: CSARLTDRTGELFF.